This TCR beta chain came from a study of OX40 agonist ivuxolimab in advanced cancers. Findings and limits, study-wide: Some nonresponders also had low normalized T-cell clonal expansion. Patients with a partial response at 0.1-3.0 mg/kg had among the lowest clonal expansion.

In this sample, this clone turned up once. Its antigen is not known. The data were produced by immunoSEQ multiplex PCR, yet TCRdb's version contains in-frame clones alone and is incomplete. This table holds about 41,000 clones, roughly 86% found once. CDR3 size: 16 residues. Trimming removed 7 bases at V and 0 bases at J, with 18 bases between. The germline V gene has CDR1 ENHRY and CDR2 SYGVKD. This TCR was sampled from an adult with an advanced solid tumor such as melanoma, head and neck, liver or kidney cancer. Sequenced here: CD4+ or CD8+ T cells sorted from blood, sampled in a trial of the OX40 agonist ivuxolimab. This sequence joins TRBV10-3 and TRBJ1-1, with unresolved D. The CDR3 DNA reads as TGTGCCATCAAGGCCGCTGGGGTCTCCTTGAACACTGAAGCTTTCTTT. Its protein product is CAIKAAGVSLNTEAFF.